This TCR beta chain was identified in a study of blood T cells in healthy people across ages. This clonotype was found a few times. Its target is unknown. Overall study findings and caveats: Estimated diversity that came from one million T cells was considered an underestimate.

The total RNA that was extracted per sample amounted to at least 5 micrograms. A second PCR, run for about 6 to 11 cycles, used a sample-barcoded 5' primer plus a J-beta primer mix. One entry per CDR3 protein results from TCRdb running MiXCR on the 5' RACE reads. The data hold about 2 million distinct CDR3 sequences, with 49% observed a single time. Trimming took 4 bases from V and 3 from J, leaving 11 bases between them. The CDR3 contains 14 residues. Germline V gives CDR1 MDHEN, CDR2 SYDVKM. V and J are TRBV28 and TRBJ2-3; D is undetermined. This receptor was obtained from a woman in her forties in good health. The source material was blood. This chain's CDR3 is CASSSKGLTDTQYF. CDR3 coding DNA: TGTGCCAGCAGTTCGAAGGGATTGACAGATACGCAGTATTTT.